A single sample gave rise to the 27 T cell receptor beta chains below, sequenced in a study of cytomegalovirus exposure and HLA in healthy donors (TCRdb year 2017). Library generation was performed with the immunoSEQ multiplex PCR assay. For the multiplex PCR, a mixture combining 60 forward primers for TCR Vbeta segments and 13 reverse primers for TCR Jbeta segments was used. Held by TCRdb, this immuneACCESS table contains in-frame sequences only and omits some clones. Under half of the omission traces to an unresolved V gene where checked; the cause of the rest is unknown. The sample table shows roughly 200,000 clones, and roughly 90% are seen once. The ten most abundant clones make up 0.95% to 1.1% of the sample. The sequencing sample was made of PBMCs. Receptor source: a woman between 18 and 30 years old in good health and CMV-seronegative.

J is TRBJ2-7 and V is TRBV27; 9 nucleotides line up with TRBD2. Germline trimming cut 2 bases from V and 2 bases from J; bases unmatched to any gene: 4. This CDR3 is 15 amino acids long. Germline V CDR1 and CDR2: MNHEY, SMNVEV (reference sequence). DNA for the CDR3: TGTGCCAGCAGTTTAATGGTAGCGGGAGCCTACGAGCAGTACTTC. It specifies CASSLMVAGAYEQYF.

The J gene is TRBJ1-5, the V gene TRBV27, with D possibly being TRBD1 (5 bases). Per the germline V gene, CDR1 is MNHEY and CDR2 is SMNVEV (reference sequence). V lost 5 bases to trimming and J lost 3 bases, with 8 bases between them. This CDR3 is built from 13 residues. CDR3 DNA: TGTGCCAGCAGTCCAGGGTACAATCAGCCCCAGCATTTT. It encodes CASSPGYNQPQHF.

Details on this clone: The same CDR3 is also encoded by other DNA sequences in this sample. This chain links TRBV6-5 with TRBJ1-6; D not resolved. The V gene lost 2 bases and the J gene lost 7 bases, with 9 bases spanning the gap. This CDR3 is 14 amino acids long. Germline V gene lookup returns CDR1 MNHEY and CDR2 SVGAGI. CDR3 amino acids: CASSYRGENSPLHF. CDR3 DNA sequence: TGTGCCAGCAGTTACCGTGGGGAGAATTCACCCCTCCACTTT.

The rearrangement links TRBV7-8 to TRBJ1-2; D perhaps matches TRBD1 (5 bases). From germline, CDR1 is SGHVS and CDR2 FQNEAQ. The CDR3 covers 14 residues. Trimming removed 5 bases from V and 8 bases from J, with 18 bases in between. CDR3 nucleotides: TGTGCCAGCAGCCCGCTTTGGGGCAGTCGGGGCTACACCTTC. This codes for CASSPLWGSRGYTF.

The chain links TRBV10-1 to TRBJ2-1; 16 bases agree with TRBD2. V dropped 7 bases and J dropped 8; count of bases not matched to a gene: 8. CDR1 is WNHNN and CDR2 is SYGVQD in the germline V gene (reference sequence). The CDR3 spans 16 residues. In nucleotides, the CDR3 is TGCGCCAGCAAGGGGACTAGCGGGAGGGCCGTAGATGAGCAGTTCTTC. Protein product: CASKGTSGRAVDEQFF.

V usage is TRBV7-6 and J usage is TRBJ2-7, with 8 bases matching TRBD1. The V gene's germline CDR1 is SGHVS and CDR2 FNYEAQ. After removal of 5 bases from V and 5 bases from J, the junction contained 8 bases not matched to a gene. The CDR3 spans 14 residues. CDR3 sequence: CASSPQTGVHEQYF. The CDR3, as DNA: TGTGCCAGCAGCCCCCAGACAGGGGTCCACGAGCAGTACTTC.

The chain uses TRBV19 and TRBJ2-1; the match to TRBD2 covers 7 bases. Germline CDR1 reads LNHDA; CDR2 reads SQIVND (reference sequence). V was clipped by 4 bases and J by 0 bases; unmatched bases: 6. The CDR3 length is 16 residues. The CDR3 is CASSTLAVSSYNEQFF. The CDR3 region has the DNA TGTGCCAGTAGTACCCTAGCGGTGAGCTCCTACAATGAGCAGTTCTTC.

This clone was recorded only once. This chain connects TRBV7-9 to TRBJ2-6; a weak D match, TRBD1 (6 bases). Trimming stripped 4 bases from V and 3 bases from J, with 10 bases between. The germline CDR1 and CDR2 sequences are SEHNR and FQNEAQ (reference sequence). The CDR3 spans 15 residues. The CDR3 loop reads CASSSSGVGANVLTF. CDR3 DNA: TGTGCCAGCAGCTCCTCAGGGGTTGGGGCCAACGTCCTGACTTTC. Combining the CDR3 with reference TRBV7-9 and TRBJ2-6 gives the whole variable domain DTGVSQNPRHKITKRGQNVTFRCDPISEHNRLYWYRQTLGQGPEFLTYFQNEAQLEKSRLLSDRFSAERPKGSFSTLEIQRTEQGDSAMYLCASSSSGVGANVLTFGAGSRLTVL.

This clone is a singleton in its sample. V usage is TRBV5-1 and J usage is TRBJ2-3, with 14 bases that match TRBD2. The V gene end was trimmed by 3 bases and the J gene end by 3 bases; junction bases not matched to a gene: 6. The CDR3 runs 17 residues. Germline CDR1 reads SGHRS; CDR2 reads YFSETQ. Written as DNA, the CDR3 is TGCGCCAGCAGCTGGGGGGGACTAGCGGGAGATACAGATACGCAGTATTTT. It encodes CASSWGGLAGDTDTQYF.

The chain employs TRBV27 and TRBJ1-1; TRBD1 agrees at 7 bases. The CDR3 has 13 residues. Trimming removed 2 bases from V and 6 bases from J; junction bases left unmatched: 3. Germline loops: CDR1 MNHEY, CDR2 SMNVEV (reference sequence). CDR3 sequence (DNA): TGTGCCAGCAGTTTACGGCAGGGGGCTGAAGCTTTCTTT. Translated, it gives CASSLRQGAEAFF.

The chain employs TRBV11-2 and TRBJ2-1; the match to TRBD1 covers 10 bases. Unmatched junction bases numbered 11, after V lost 5 bases and J lost 4 bases. Looked up from germline, CDR1 is SGHAT and CDR2 is FQNNGV. This CDR3 comprises 17 residues. DNA of the CDR3: TGTGCCAGCAGCACCTGGACAGGGGGTATCCGATACAATGAGCAGTTCTTC. This encodes CASSTWTGGIRYNEQFF. The variable domain in full, with the rest retrieved from reference TRBV11-2 and TRBJ2-1, is EAGVAQSPRYKIIEKRQSVAFWCNPISGHATLYWYQQILGQGPKLLIQFQNNGVVDDSQLPKDRFSAERLKGVDSTLKIQPAKLEDSAVYLCASSTWTGGIRYNEQFFGPGTRLTVL.

For this clone: Distinct nucleotide sequences in the sample also encode this CDR3. This rearrangement joins TRBV9 to TRBJ2-5, with D hard to call. The J call is uncertain, as TRBJ2-7 better fits the DNA end. Germline V CDR1 and CDR2: SGDLS, YYNGEE. There are 13 residues in the CDR3. CDR3 residues: CASSVGGSYEQYF. CDR3 DNA: TGTGCCAGCAGCGTAGGTGGTTCCTACGAGCAGTACTTC.

This chain uses TRBV9 with TRBJ2-3, with 11 bases aligning to TRBD2. This CDR3 region has 15 residues. Germline lookup yields CDR1 SGDLS and CDR2 YYNGEE. The junction had 3 bases not matched to a gene; V was cut back by 2 bases and J by 4 bases. CDR3 amino acids: CASSVTSGSSDTQYF. The CDR3 region has the DNA TGTGCCAGCAGCGTTACTAGCGGGAGTTCAGATACGCAGTATTTT.

This rearrangement joins TRBV7-3 to TRBJ2-6; D might be TRBD2 (7 bases). Trimming took 5 bases from V and 1 from J, leaving 18 bases between them. CDR1 is SGHTA, CDR2 FQGTGA, per germline. This CDR3 is 18 amino acids long. CDR3 amino acids: CASSIQAGHLSGANVLTF. The CDR3 nucleotides are TGTGCCAGCAGCATTCAAGCGGGACACCTATCTGGGGCCAACGTCCTGACTTTC.

The rearrangement links TRBV7-9 to TRBJ2-1, with 8 bases matching TRBD2. Germline lookup yields CDR1 SEHNR and CDR2 FQNEAQ (reference sequence). V dropped 1 base and J dropped 2; count of bases not matched to a gene: 7. This CDR3 contains 17 residues. This CDR3 is CASSLEGVGRAYNEQFF. The DNA of the CDR3 is TGTGCCAGCAGCTTAGAGGGAGTCGGGAGGGCCTACAATGAGCAGTTCTTC.

The rearrangement links TRBV19 to TRBJ2-1; D perhaps matches TRBD2 (5 bases). The CDR3 is 14 amino acids. The V gene lost 1 base and the J gene lost 1 base, with 5 bases spanning the gap. CDR1 LNHDA and CDR2 SQIVND come from the germline V gene (reference sequence). The CDR3 sequence: CASSIGGSYNEQFF. DNA of the CDR3: TGTGCCAGTAGTATAGGCGGGTCCTACAATGAGCAGTTCTTC.

The chain employs TRBV6-5 and TRBJ2-2, with 10 bases identical to TRBD2. Germline loops: CDR1 MNHEY, CDR2 SVGAGI. The CDR3 extends over 14 amino acids. J gave up 7 bases and V 2 bases, and 1 base lay outside the gene matches. The CDR3: CASSYLAGDGELFF. The CDR3 DNA is TGTGCCAGCAGTTACCTAGCGGGAGACGGGGAGCTGTTTTTT.

The CDR3 sequence: CASSLLGASYEQYF. In DNA form, the CDR3 reads TGCGCCAGCAGCTTGTTGGGGGCGTCCTACGAGCAGTACTTC. V is TRBV5-1 and J is TRBJ2-7, with D possibly TRBD1 on 6 matching bases. The CDR3 spans 14 residues. Trimming left V 1 base short and J 1 base short, with 9 bases between. The germline gives CDR1 SGHRS, CDR2 YFSETQ.

The chain carries TRBV4-3 and TRBJ2-3; D is perhaps TRBD1 (6 bases). CDR3 length: 14 residues. In germline, CDR1 is LGHNA, CDR2 YSLEER. The V and J ends lost 2 bases and 4 bases respectively, with 10 bases between them. The CDR3 DNA reads TGCGCCAGCAGCCAACAACAGGGTTCAGATACGCAGTATTTT. Amino acids: CASSQQQGSDTQYF.

V usage is TRBV9 and J usage is TRBJ2-5; 7 nucleotides line up with TRBD1. The J call may not be correct, given that the DNA end is closer to TRBJ2-7. Germline CDR1 and CDR2: SGDLS and YYNGEE. This CDR3 contains 15 residues. The chain's CDR3 is CASSPHRGASYEQYF. Written as DNA, the CDR3 is TGTGCCAGCAGCCCTCACAGGGGAGCCTCCTACGAGCAGTACTTC.

The rearrangement uses TRBV4-3 and TRBJ2-3, with D maybe TRBD1 (5 bases). V was shortened by 0 bases and J by 4 bases, with 14 bases between the two germline ends. The CDR3 runs to 16 residues. In germline, CDR1 is LGHNA, CDR2 YSLEER. The CDR3 reads CASSQEWVQGPDTQYF. CDR3 DNA sequence: TGCGCCAGCAGCCAAGAGTGGGTTCAGGGCCCAGATACGCAGTATTTT.

The chain employs TRBV9 and TRBJ2-1, with TRBD2 identical over 8 bases. V lost 5 bases to trimming and J lost 4 bases; unmatched junction nucleotides: 8. Germline loops: CDR1 SGDLS, CDR2 YYNGEE. The CDR3 totals 15 residues. CDR3 amino acids: CASREMAGGYNEQFF. The CDR3 bases are TGTGCCAGCAGAGAGATGGCGGGAGGTTACAATGAGCAGTTCTTC.

This sequence joins TRBV2 and TRBJ2-3, with D possibly being TRBD1 (6 bases). Per the germline V gene, CDR1 is SNHLY and CDR2 is FYNNEI. The CDR3 is 15 residues long. The V end lost 8 bases, the J end lost 2 bases, and 17 bases lay between the germline ends. Written as DNA, the CDR3 is TGTGCCAGCTCAACCCCTACAGGGATCACAGATACGCAGTATTTT. Amino acid sequence: CASSTPTGITDTQYF. The full variable domain, rest sourced from reference TRBV2 and TRBJ2-3, is EPEVTQTPSHQVTQMGQEVILRCVPISNHLYFYWYRQILGQKVEFLVSFYNNEISEKSEIFDDQFSVERPDGSNFTLKIRSTKLEDSAMYFCASSTPTGITDTQYFGPGTRLTVL.

This clone has only one observation. This chain connects TRBV4-1 to TRBJ2-2; 13 bases are a match to TRBD2. Germline V gives CDR1 MGHRA, CDR2 YSYEKL. CDR3 length: 15 residues. The V segment lost 4 bases and the J segment 8 bases; nucleotides outside the gene matches: 4. The CDR3 region is CASSRGLAGVGELFF. Written as DNA, the CDR3 is TGCGCCAGCAGCCGTGGACTAGCGGGAGTGGGGGAGCTGTTTTTT.

CDR3: CASSLGNFNSPLHF. The CDR3 nucleotides read TGTGCCAGCAGCTTAGGCAACTTTAATTCACCCCTCCACTTT. This chain uses TRBV7-2 with TRBJ1-6; no reliable D call. Germline V gene lookup returns CDR1 SGHTA and CDR2 FQGNSA. The CDR3 loop spans 14 amino acids. Between the trimmed V and J ends, which lost 1 base and 6 bases, there was a span of 7 bases. The full variable domain, rest sourced from reference TRBV7-2 and TRBJ1-6, is GAGVSQSPSNKVTEKGKDVELRCDPISGHTALYWYRQSLGQGLEFLIYFQGNSAPDKSGLPSDRFSAERTGGSVSTLTIQRTQQEDSAVYLCASSLGNFNSPLHFGNGTRLTVT.

The rearrangement joins TRBV6-1 to TRBJ1-2; 8 nucleotides agree with TRBD1. The trim removed 1 base at V and 5 bases at J, leaving 12 bases unmatched. There are 17 residues in the CDR3. Germline CDR1 MNHNS, CDR2 SASEGT. The CDR3 here is CASSEESGTGGGYGYTF. CDR3 in DNA: TGTGCCAGCAGTGAAGAGTCGGGAACAGGGGGGGGGTATGGCTACACCTTC.

The chain uses TRBV4-3 and TRBJ2-7; the match to TRBD2 covers 8 bases. Germline V gives CDR1 LGHNA, CDR2 YSLEER. V shed 3 bases and J 3 bases; nucleotides not matched to a gene: 13. The CDR3 has 17 amino acids. The CDR3 DNA reads TGCGCCAGCAGCCAGCAAGAAGCGGGAGTTGGGGGCTACGAGCAGTACTTC. Translated: CASSQQEAGVGGYEQYF.